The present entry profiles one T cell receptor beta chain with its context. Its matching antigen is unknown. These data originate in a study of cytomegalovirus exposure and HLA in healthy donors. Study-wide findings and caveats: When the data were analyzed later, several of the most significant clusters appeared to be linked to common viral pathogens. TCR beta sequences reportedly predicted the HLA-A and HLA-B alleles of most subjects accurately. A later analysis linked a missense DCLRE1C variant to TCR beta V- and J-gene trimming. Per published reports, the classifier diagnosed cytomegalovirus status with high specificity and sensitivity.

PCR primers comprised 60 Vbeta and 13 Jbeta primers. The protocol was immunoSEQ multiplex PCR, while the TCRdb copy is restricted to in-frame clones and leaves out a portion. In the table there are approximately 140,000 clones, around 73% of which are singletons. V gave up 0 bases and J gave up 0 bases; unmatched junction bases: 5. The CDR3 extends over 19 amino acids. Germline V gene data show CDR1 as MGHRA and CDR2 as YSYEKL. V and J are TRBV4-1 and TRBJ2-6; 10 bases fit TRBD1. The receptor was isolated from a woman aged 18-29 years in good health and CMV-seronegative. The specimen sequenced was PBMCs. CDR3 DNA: TGCGCCAGCAGCCAAGAGACAGGGGGCTTATTCTCTGGGGCCAACGTCCTGACTTTC. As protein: CASSQETGGLFSGANVLTF.